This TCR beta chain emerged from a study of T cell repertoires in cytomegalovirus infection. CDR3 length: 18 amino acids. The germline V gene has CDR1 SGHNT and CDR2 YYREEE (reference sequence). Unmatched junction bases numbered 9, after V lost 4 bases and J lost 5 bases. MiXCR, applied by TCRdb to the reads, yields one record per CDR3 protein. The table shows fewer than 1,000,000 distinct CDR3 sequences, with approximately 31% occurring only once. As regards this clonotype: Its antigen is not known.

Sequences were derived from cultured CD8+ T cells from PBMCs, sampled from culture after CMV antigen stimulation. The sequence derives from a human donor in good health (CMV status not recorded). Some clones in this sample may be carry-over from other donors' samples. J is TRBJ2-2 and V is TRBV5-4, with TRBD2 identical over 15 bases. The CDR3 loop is CASSPPKGLAGGTGELFF. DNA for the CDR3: TGTGCCAGCAGCCCGCCGAAGGGACTAGCGGGGGGTACCGGGGAGCTGTTTTTT.